The present T cell receptor beta chain was sequenced within a study of OX40 agonist ivuxolimab in advanced cancers. Background on the study: Past anti-PD-1, anti-PD-L1 or anti-CTLA-4 therapy was accepted, and 40% to 50% had received some. Broader study findings: The antigens recognized by the expanded peripheral T cells, that is their antigen specificity, were not determined. Relative to CD4+ cells, CD8+ T cells on average had more expanded clones.

Losses at the gene ends were 5 bases for V and 2 bases for J; bases not matched to a gene: 9. This CDR3 contains 15 residues. CDR1 is SGHTS and CDR2 is YDEGEE in the germline V gene. Patients were ineligible given autoimmune disease history or systemic immunosuppression. A word on this clone: The antigen is undetermined.

Profiled with immunoSEQ multiplex PCR; TCRdb holds only in-frame clones, not every one. The sample lists tens of thousands of clones, 65% to 85% seen once, with 6% to 7% in the top ten. This TCR derives from an adult with an advanced solid tumor such as melanoma, head and neck, liver or kidney cancer. The sequencing used CD4+ or CD8+ T cells sorted from blood, collected in a trial of the OX40 agonist ivuxolimab. The chain recombines TRBV5-8 with TRBJ1-1, with 7 bases matching TRBD1. The CDR3 region is CASRGQGGFNTEAFF. The CDR3 coding sequence is TGTGCCAGCAGGGGCCAAGGGGGCTTCAACACTGAAGCTTTCTTT.